This TCR beta chain emerged from a study of T cells in tumors after PD-1 blockade. Study as a whole: Prior checkpoint blockade, systemic immunosuppressant use, or anti-cancer therapy within 4 weeks excluded patients. Either cemiplimab 350 mg every 2 weeks or pembrolizumab 200 mg every 3 weeks was given. Daily vismodegib 150 mg continued in a subset of anti-PD-1-treated patients.

Germline V gives CDR1 GTSNPN, CDR2 SVGIG (reference sequence). The CDR3 has 17 amino acids. V gave up 1 base and J gave up 7 bases; unmatched junction bases: 13. This table comes from immunoSEQ multiplex PCR, and its TCRdb copy is limited to in-frame clones, with some not included. In the table there are around 49,000 clones, 65% to 85% of which are singletons. This chain connects TRBV30 to TRBJ1-4, with 9 bases identical to TRBD1. The TCR comes from a human donor with basal cell carcinoma. Sequencing used PBMCs, obtained before anti-PD-1 treatment. The DNA for the CDR3 is TGTGCCTGGAGTGCCTTAAAACCGGGACAGGGAACTGAAAAACTGTTTTTT. Protein product: CAWSALKPGQGTEKLFF.